This entry lists 32 T cell receptor beta chains sequenced from one sample in a study of T cell responses to AZD1222 COVID-19 vaccine. The protocol was immunoSEQ multiplex PCR, while the TCRdb copy is restricted to in-frame clones and leaves out a portion. The data hold about 270,000 clones, with almost 95% observed a single time. The sample here was peripheral blood, taken 28 days after the second AZD1222 dose. The receptors come from an adult who received the AZD1222 COVID-19 vaccine.

V is TRBV2 and J is TRBJ1-5; D not certain. Germline-derived CDR1 and CDR2 are SNHLY and FYNNEI. The CDR3 runs to 14 residues. V lost 4 bases and J lost 4, with 11 bases in between. CDR3 amino acids: CASSGSFRNQPQHF. The CDR3 DNA follows: TGTGCCAGCAGTGGAAGCTTCAGGAATCAGCCCCAGCATTTT. Full variable domain (outside the CDR3, taken from reference TRBV2 and TRBJ1-5): EPEVTQTPSHQVTQMGQEVILRCVPISNHLYFYWYRQILGQKVEFLVSFYNNEISEKSEIFDDQFSVERPDGSNFTLKIRSTKLEDSAMYFCASSGSFRNQPQHFGDGTRLSIL.

The CDR3 protein is CASSLAEDRSPLHF. CDR3 nucleotides: TGTGCCAGCAGCTTGGCTGAGGACAGGTCGCCCCTCCACTTT. This chain joins TRBV5-4 and TRBJ1-6; 7 bases fit TRBD1. This CDR3 is built from 14 residues. Unmatched junction bases numbered 7, after V lost 0 bases and J lost 13 bases. Germline CDR1 SGHNT, CDR2 YYREEE (reference sequence).

The V gene is TRBV6-5, the J gene TRBJ2-7; 8 positions agree with TRBD1. CDR1 is MNHEY and CDR2 is SVGAGI in the germline V gene. Unmatched junction bases numbered 6, after V lost 0 bases and J lost 5 bases. The CDR3 is made up of 15 amino acids. The CDR3 is CASSYSRTGYDEQYF. The CDR3 DNA reads TGTGCCAGCAGTTACTCACGGACAGGGTATGACGAGCAGTACTTC.

This chain connects TRBV7-6 to TRBJ1-1; D not resolved. The germline V and J ends were trimmed by 0 bases and 1 base, with 9 bases remaining between them. CDR3 length equals 15 residues. Germline V gene data show CDR1 as SGHVS and CDR2 as FNYEAQ. This CDR3 is CASSLATGGNTEAFF. The DNA for the CDR3 is TGTGCCAGCAGCTTAGCAACGGGTGGGAACACTGAAGCTTTCTTT.

The CDR3 region has the DNA TGTGCCAGCAGTTACCGGGACAGAAAACCGAGCTCCTACAATGAGCAGTTCTTC. This gives the protein CASSYRDRKPSSYNEQFF. The chain combines TRBV28 with TRBJ2-1; 7 nucleotides align to TRBD1. J lost 0 bases, V lost 4 bases, and 12 bases had no gene match. Germline V gene data show CDR1 as MDHEN and CDR2 as SYDVKM. This CDR3 has 18 amino acids. The variable domain in full, completed from reference TRBV28 and TRBJ2-1, reads DVKVTQSSRYLVKRTGEKVFLECVQDMDHENMFWYRQDPGLGLRLIYFSYDVKMKEKGDIPEGYSVSREKKERFSLILESASTNQTSMYLCASSYRDRKPSSYNEQFFGPGTRLTVL.

The DNA of the CDR3 is TGTGCCAGCAGCACTAATCGGGGGCCCTCCTACAATGAGCAGTTCTTC. Translating gives CASSTNRGPSYNEQFF. The J gene is TRBJ2-1, the V gene TRBV5-4; either TRBD1 or TRBD2 may fit D (6 bases each). This CDR3 comprises 16 residues. Trimming removed 4 bases from V and 0 bases from J, with 14 bases in between. Germline V gene lookup returns CDR1 SGHNT and CDR2 YYREEE (reference sequence).

Concerning this clone itself: The final CDR3 position lacks the conserved phenylalanine or tryptophan, pointing to a likely read error. The DNA is omitted, as the CDR3 cannot be located on it reliably, and the CDR3 follows TCRdb's listing. The J gene is TRBJ2-7, the V gene TRBV5-8; the table calls TRBD1, which could not be checked here. CDR1 is SGHTS and CDR2 is YDEGEE in the germline V gene. Termini included, the CDR3 measures 16 amino acids. CDR3 sequence reads: CASSPNRDRAFSPPLI.

This clone showed up just a few times. This chain links TRBV29-1 with TRBJ2-7, with D unresolved. The V gene's germline CDR1 is SQVTM and CDR2 ANQGSEA. The CDR3 is 12 residues long. The V end was cut by 2 bases, the J end by 4 bases, with 9 bases between. As DNA, the CDR3 is TGCAGCGTTGAAACGACGGATTACGAGCAGTACTTC. Translated: CSVETTDYEQYF.

J is TRBJ1-1 and V is TRBV12-3 or TRBV12-4; no clear D gene. The CDR3 loop spans 13 amino acids. V gave up 6 bases and J gave up 0 bases, with 8 bases separating them. The CDR3 region has the DNA TGTGCCAGCAGACCAAAGGTGAACACTGAAGCTTTCTTT. Translated: CASRPKVNTEAFF.

The chain uses TRBV28 and TRBJ1-4; 8 nucleotides line up with TRBD1. The CDR3 extends over 15 amino acids. In germline, CDR1 is MDHEN, CDR2 SYDVKM. The V and J ends lost 6 bases and 10 bases, in that order; junction bases with no gene match: 13. The CDR3: CASSDLQGGLRKLFF. The DNA of the CDR3 is TGTGCCAGCAGCGACTTACAGGGGGGATTAAGAAAACTGTTTTTT.

The chain recombines TRBV19 with TRBJ2-4; TRBD1 aligns across 10 bases. This CDR3 is 16 amino acids long. Germline CDR1 and CDR2: LNHDA and SQIVND (reference sequence). V shed 5 bases and J 3 bases; nucleotides not matched to a gene: 7. CDR3 sequence: CASSPWDRGDKNIQYF. DNA of the CDR3: TGTGCCAGTAGTCCCTGGGACAGGGGTGACAAAAACATTCAGTACTTC.

The rearrangement links TRBV6-5 to TRBJ1-2, with D uncertain. The CDR3 is 13 residues long. Germline-derived CDR1 and CDR2 are MNHEY and SVGAGI. The V end was cut by 6 bases, the J end by 4 bases, with 12 bases between. This CDR3 reads CASRERVSYGYTF. In DNA, the CDR3 is TGTGCCAGCAGGGAGAGGGTCTCCTATGGCTACACCTTC.

V usage is TRBV19 and J usage is TRBJ1-1, with 12 bases identical to TRBD1. CDR1 LNHDA and CDR2 SQIVND come from the germline V gene (reference sequence). This CDR3 is built from 14 residues. Trimming at V came to 5 bases and at J to 7 bases, leaving 5 bases not matched to a gene. CDR3 sequence: CASSAGTGGLEAFF. CDR3 bases: TGTGCCAGTAGTGCCGGGACAGGGGGCCTTGAAGCTTTCTTT. The full variable domain, rest sourced from reference TRBV19 and TRBJ1-1, is DGGITQSPKYLFRKEGQNVTLSCEQNLNHDAMYWYRQDPGQGLRLIYYSQIVNDFQKGDIAEGYSVSREKKESFPLTVTSAQKNPTAFYLCASSAGTGGLEAFFGQGTRLTVV.

J is TRBJ2-7 and V is TRBV5-1, with TRBD1 identical over 10 bases. This CDR3 has 16 amino acids. The germline gives CDR1 SGHRS, CDR2 YFSETQ. V was pared by 5 bases and J by 2 bases, with 10 bases of the junction left unmatched. The CDR3 sequence is CASSYAGTGVTYEQYF. CDR3 DNA sequence: TGCGCCAGCAGTTACGCCGGGACAGGGGTTACCTACGAGCAGTACTTC.

The chain joins TRBV5-1 to TRBJ2-3, with 7 positions matching TRBD2. Trimming took 7 bases from V and 2 from J; bases not matched to a gene: 7. Germline V gene data show CDR1 as SGHRS and CDR2 as YFSETQ. The CDR3 has 14 residues. This CDR3 is CASQTSPNTDTQYF. DNA for the CDR3: TGCGCCAGCCAGACTAGCCCCAACACAGATACGCAGTATTTT.

This clone appeared once. This chain links TRBV3-1 (or the pseudogene TRBV3-2) with TRBJ2-5, with 13 bases aligning to TRBD2. This CDR3 is built from 15 residues. V shed 4 bases and J 5 bases; nucleotides not matched to a gene: 4. Germline assignment: CDR1 LGHDT and CDR2 YNNKEL (reference sequence). Here the CDR3 reads CASSLGLAGDETQYF. In DNA, the CDR3 is TGTGCCAGCAGCCTTGGACTAGCGGGAGATGAGACCCAGTACTTC.

The chain combines TRBV7-2 with TRBJ2-3; 8 positions match TRBD2. The CDR3 length is 16 residues. Germline V gives CDR1 SGHTA, CDR2 FQGNSA. V shed 5 bases, J shed 0 bases, and the junction held 7 bases outside the gene matches. In nucleotides, the CDR3 is TGTGCCAGCAGCGCAGTAGCGGGACGAAGCACAGATACGCAGTATTTT. The encoded protein is CASSAVAGRSTDTQYF.

CDR3 amino acids: CASSPMGTENTEAFF. The CDR3 region has the DNA TGTGCCAGCTCACCAATGGGGACAGAGAACACTGAAGCTTTCTTT. This chain joins TRBV18 and TRBJ1-1; 7 positions match TRBD1. Germline values: CDR1 KGHSH, CDR2 LQKENI. Trimming took 2 bases from V and 1 from J; bases not matched to a gene: 4. This CDR3 has 15 amino acids.

This clone has only one observation. The chain recombines TRBV6-6 with TRBJ1-1; the D is unclear. Between the trimmed V and J ends, which lost 3 bases and 5 bases, there was a span of 4 bases. Per germline, CDR1 MNHNY and CDR2 SVGAGI (reference sequence). CDR3 size: 11 residues. CDR3: CASSYKTEAFF. The CDR3 region has the DNA TGTGCCAGCAGTTATAAAACTGAAGCTTTCTTT.

This chain links TRBV6-5 with TRBJ2-2; 9 bases are shared with TRBD1. Germline CDR1 reads MNHEY; CDR2 reads SVGAGI. The CDR3 extends over 15 amino acids. With V trimmed by 10 bases and J by 5 bases, 11 bases remained unmatched. The CDR3 DNA follows: TGTGCCATTATTTGGGGGACAGGGAGTACCGGGGAGCTGTTTTTT. This encodes CAIIWGTGSTGELFF.

The V call is TRBV30, the J call TRBJ2-7; no reliable D call. Germline V gene lookup returns CDR1 GTSNPN and CDR2 SVGIG (reference sequence). V lost 1 base, J lost 0 bases, and 10 bases lay in between. The CDR3 consists of 14 residues. This CDR3 reads CAWSDLHNSYEQYF. CDR3 bases: TGTGCCTGGAGTGACCTCCATAACTCCTACGAGCAGTACTTC.

The rearrangement uses TRBV5-1 and TRBJ2-2, with a tentative D call TRBD2 (5 bases). Trimming took off 6 bases at V and 2 bases at J, with 17 bases between the two ends. This CDR3 has 16 amino acids. Germline V CDR1 and CDR2: SGHRS, YFSETQ. The CDR3 DNA follows: TGCGCCAGCACCCGAGGAGGAAACGAAAACACCGGGGAGCTGTTTTTT. Protein sequence: CASTRGGNENTGELFF.

The CDR3 DNA follows: TGTGCCAGCAGAAGACAGGGAAGATCACCCCTCCACTTT. Its translation: CASRRQGRSPLHF. V gene TRBV6-5 combines with J gene TRBJ1-6, with 7 bases that match TRBD1. V lost 6 bases and J lost 10; bases outside the gene matches: 6. In germline, CDR1 is MNHEY, CDR2 SVGAGI. The CDR3 spans 13 residues.

The chain links TRBV6-1 to TRBJ2-7; TRBD1 aligns across 7 bases. The junction had 9 bases not matched to a gene; V was cut back by 7 bases and J by 3 bases. Germline CDR1 and CDR2: MNHNS and SASEGT. CDR3 length: 14 amino acids. The CDR3 region has the DNA TGTGCCAGCACCAGGGACAGAGAATACTACGAGCAGTACTTC. It codes for CASTRDREYYEQYF.

V gene TRBV7-2 combines with J gene TRBJ1-5; unclear D gene. Trimming left V 5 bases short and J 4 bases short, with 12 bases between. The germline gives CDR1 SGHTA, CDR2 FQGNSA. This CDR3 region has 14 residues. In nucleotides, the CDR3 is TGTGCCAGCAGCCCCTGGTCAGGTAATCAGCCCCAGCATTTT. Its translation is CASSPWSGNQPQHF.

J is TRBJ2-5 and V is TRBV7-3, with D perhaps TRBD2 (6 bases). CDR1 SGHTA and CDR2 FQGTGA come from the germline V gene. The V end was cut by 0 bases, the J end by 1 base, with 9 bases between. The CDR3 totals 15 residues. This chain's CDR3 is CASSLTAGAQETQYF. The CDR3 nucleotides read TGTGCCAGCAGCTTAACAGCGGGCGCCCAAGAGACCCAGTACTTC.

The V call is TRBV6-5, the J call TRBJ1-5; D is possibly TRBD1 (5 bases). V was trimmed by 6 bases and J by 4 bases, leaving 10 bases between them. From germline, CDR1 is MNHEY and CDR2 SVGAGI. This CDR3 has 13 amino acids. CDR3 sequence reads: CASSSGGNQPQHF. Here the CDR3 DNA reads TGTGCCAGCAGCTCGGGGGGGAATCAGCCCCAGCATTTT.

As regards this clone: Distinct nucleotide sequences in the sample also encode this CDR3. The rearrangement uses TRBV7-2 and TRBJ2-7; D perhaps matches TRBD1 (6 bases). The CDR3 is made up of 12 amino acids. The germline gives CDR1 SGHTA, CDR2 FQGNSA. V lost 2 bases to trimming and J lost 4 bases, with 6 bases between them. CDR3 loop: CASSLQGYEQYF. Here the CDR3 DNA reads TGTGCCAGCAGCTTACAGGGGTACGAGCAGTACTTC.

The genes are TRBV29-1 and TRBJ2-7; 14 bases align to TRBD2. The CDR3 totals 15 residues. V lost 8 bases, J lost 2 bases, and 8 bases stayed unmatched. Germline V gives CDR1 SQVTM, CDR2 ANQGSEA. This CDR3 reads CSSGLAGGPTYEQYF. In DNA, the CDR3 is TGCAGCTCCGGACTAGCGGGGGGTCCCACCTACGAGCAGTACTTC.

The J gene is TRBJ1-2, the V gene TRBV28; D remains ambiguous. This CDR3 has 14 residues. From germline, CDR1 is MDHEN and CDR2 SYDVKM. Trimming cost V 4 bases and J 1 base, with 10 bases left between them. CDR3 nucleotide sequence: TGTGCCAGCAGTTCCGTGTTTGATAACTATGGCTACACCTTC. Translating it yields CASSSVFDNYGYTF.

CDR3 DNA: TGTGCTAGTGGTTTGCGGGGAAATGAGCAGTTCTTC. It yields the protein CASGLRGNEQFF. The rearrangement uses TRBV12-5 and TRBJ2-1; TRBD2 is a possible D gene (5 bases). This CDR3 region has 12 residues. With 2 bases removed from V and 7 bases from J, the gap between germline ends came to 6 bases. Germline CDR1 and CDR2: LGHNT and FRNRAP.

The chain is built from TRBV10-3 and TRBJ2-2, with D possibly TRBD1 on 6 matching bases. From germline, CDR1 is ENHRY and CDR2 SYGVKD. The V end lost 10 bases, the J end lost 0 bases, and 15 bases lay between the germline ends. The CDR3 consists of 15 residues. The DNA of the CDR3 is TGTGCCACATCGACGGGACATACGAACACCGGGGAGCTGTTTTTT. It encodes CATSTGHTNTGELFF.